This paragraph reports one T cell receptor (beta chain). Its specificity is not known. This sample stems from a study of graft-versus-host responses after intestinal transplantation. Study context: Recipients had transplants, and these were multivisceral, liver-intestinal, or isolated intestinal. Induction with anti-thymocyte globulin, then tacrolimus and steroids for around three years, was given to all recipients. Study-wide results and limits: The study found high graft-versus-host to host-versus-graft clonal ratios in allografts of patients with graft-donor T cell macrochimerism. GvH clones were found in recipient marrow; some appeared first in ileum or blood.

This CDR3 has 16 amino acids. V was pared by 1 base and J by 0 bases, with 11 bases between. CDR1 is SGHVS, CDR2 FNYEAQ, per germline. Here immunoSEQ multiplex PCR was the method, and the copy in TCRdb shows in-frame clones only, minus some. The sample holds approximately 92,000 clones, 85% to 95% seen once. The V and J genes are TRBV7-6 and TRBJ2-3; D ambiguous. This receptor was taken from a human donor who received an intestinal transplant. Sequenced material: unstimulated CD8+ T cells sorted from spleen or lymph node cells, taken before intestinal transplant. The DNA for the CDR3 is TGTGCCAGCAGCTTAGTAGGCGGAACCAGCACAGATACGCAGTATTTT. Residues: CASSLVGGTSTDTQYF. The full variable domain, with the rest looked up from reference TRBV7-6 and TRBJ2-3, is GAGVSQSPRYKVTKRGQDVALRCDPISGHVSLYWYRQALGQGPEFLTYFNYEAQQDKSGLPNDRFSAERPEGSISTLTIQRTEQRDSAMYRCASSLVGGTSTDTQYFGPGTRLTVL.